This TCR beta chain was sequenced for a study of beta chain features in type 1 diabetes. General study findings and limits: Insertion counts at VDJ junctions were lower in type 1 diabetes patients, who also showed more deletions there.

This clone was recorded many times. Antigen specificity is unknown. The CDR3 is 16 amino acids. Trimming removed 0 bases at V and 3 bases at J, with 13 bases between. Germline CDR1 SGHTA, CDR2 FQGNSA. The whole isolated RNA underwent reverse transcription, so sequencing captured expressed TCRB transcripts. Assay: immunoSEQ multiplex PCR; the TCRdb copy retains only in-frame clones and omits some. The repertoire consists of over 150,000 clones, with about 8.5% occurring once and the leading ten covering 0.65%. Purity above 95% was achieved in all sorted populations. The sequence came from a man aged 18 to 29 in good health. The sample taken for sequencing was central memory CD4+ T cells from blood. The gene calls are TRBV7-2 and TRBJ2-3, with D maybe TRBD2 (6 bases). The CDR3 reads CASSLAGGGWTDTQYF. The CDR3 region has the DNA TGTGCCAGCAGCTTAGCGGGGGGTGGATGGACAGATACGCAGTATTTT.